A single T cell receptor (beta chain) is shown here with its context. The target antigen is unknown. These data originate in a study of radiation and T cells in renal cell carcinoma. Assay: immunoSEQ multiplex PCR; the TCRdb copy retains only in-frame clones and omits some. There are some 76,000 clones in the sample; 82% occur only once, and about 6% lies in the top ten. The time point: blood 2 weeks post-SBRT. Treatment described: 15 Gy SBRT to primary tumor, nephrectomy 4 weeks later. Study findings and constraints: No pretreatment tumor biopsies were available for baseline clonotypes.

V lost 6 bases and J lost 0, with 15 bases in between. Germline CDR1 reads SEHNR; CDR2 reads FQNEAQ (reference sequence). This CDR3 spans 16 amino acids. The input for sequencing was blood, taken from a patient whose treatment included radiotherapy and nephrectomy. This receptor was identified in a man in his 60s with renal cell carcinoma. V gene TRBV7-9 combines with J gene TRBJ2-1, with no clear D. The CDR3 spells CASSPVASRSYNEQFF. CDR3 coding DNA: TGTGCCAGCAGTCCGGTTGCCTCCCGCTCCTACAATGAGCAGTTCTTC.